The 20 T cell receptor beta chains given below trace back to one sample, sequenced in a study of blood T cells in healthy people across ages. Using a J-beta primer mix together with a sample-barcoded 5' primer, a second PCR was run for roughly 7 to 12 cycles. Via MiXCR, TCRdb re-called the 5' RACE reads, giving one row per CDR3 protein. The sample contains around 690,000 distinct CDR3 sequences, 58% of which appear only once. Sequencing was carried out using blood. The origin of the receptors is a man aged 60 to 75 in good health.

For this clonotype: At one boundary the junction diverges from the germline segment, which might be a read error. The V call is TRBV10-3, the J call TRBJ2-5, with no clear D. Per the germline V gene, CDR1 is ENHRY and CDR2 is SYGVKD. This CDR3 is built from 12 residues. Here the CDR3 reads CAVSESTETQYF. CDR3 sequence (DNA): TGTGCCGTCAGTGAGTCGACGGAGACCCAGTACTTC.

The table lists this clonotype with many counts. The chain combines TRBV5-1 with TRBJ2-1; a possible D gene is TRBD2 (5 bases). The germline V gene has CDR1 SGHRS and CDR2 YFSETQ. V was trimmed by 1 base and J by 7 bases, leaving 12 bases between them. This CDR3 is 14 amino acids long. DNA of the CDR3: TGCGCCAGCAGCTTGTTGACGGGAAAGAATGAGCAGTTCTTC. Protein: CASSLLTGKNEQFF.

V and J are TRBV4-1 and TRBJ2-5, with 7 bases that match TRBD2. Trimming at V came to 0 bases and at J to 1 base, leaving 8 bases not matched to a gene. The CDR3 totals 17 residues. Germline CDR1 and CDR2: MGHRA and YSYEKL. CDR3 protein: CASSQDRASGVQETQYF. CDR3 coding DNA: TGCGCCAGCAGCCAAGATCGGGCCAGCGGGGTCCAAGAGACCCAGTACTTC.

The rearrangement links TRBV9 to TRBJ2-7, with D uncertain. V was clipped by 3 bases and J by 3 bases, with 13 bases between them. The CDR3 has 14 amino acids. Germline CDR1 and CDR2: SGDLS and YYNGEE. CDR3 sequence reads: CASSALGDCYEQYF. DNA for the CDR3: TGTGCCAGCAGCGCGTTAGGCGACTGCTACGAGCAGTACTTC.

The chain couples TRBV18 to TRBJ2-3; D gene uncertain. This CDR3 contains 14 residues. Trimming stripped 3 bases from V and 0 bases from J, with 7 bases between. Germline V CDR1 and CDR2: KGHSH, LQKENI. CDR3 sequence reads: CASSPMDSTDTQYF. As DNA, the CDR3 is TGTGCCAGCTCACCTATGGACAGCACAGATACGCAGTATTTT.

V and J are TRBV28 and TRBJ2-1; weak D call: TRBD2 (7 bases). Germline CDR1 and CDR2: MDHEN and SYDVKM. This CDR3 is built from 14 residues. The V end was cut by 7 bases, the J end by 4 bases, with 14 bases between. For the CDR3, the DNA is TGTGCCAGCATAAATCGGGGGGCATACAATGAGCAGTTCTTC. This codes for CASINRGAYNEQFF. The entire variable domain, with the rest obtained from reference TRBV28 and TRBJ2-1, is as follows: DVKVTQSSRYLVKRTGEKVFLECVQDMDHENMFWYRQDPGLGLRLIYFSYDVKMKEKGDIPEGYSVSREKKERFSLILESASTNQTSMYLCASINRGAYNEQFFGPGTRLTVL.

This chain uses TRBV6-6 with TRBJ1-4; D call uncertain. The CDR3 length is 12 residues. Germline CDR1 reads MNHNY; CDR2 reads SVGAGI (reference sequence). The V and J ends lost 6 bases and 8 bases respectively, with 10 bases between them. The CDR3 sequence is CASSFGREKLFF. For the CDR3, the DNA is TGTGCCAGCAGCTTTGGACGGGAAAAACTGTTTTTT.

CDR3 region: CAISERGTTNTEAFF. CDR3 in DNA: TGTGCCATCAGTGAGCGCGGAACAACGAACACTGAAGCTTTCTTT. The V and J genes are TRBV10-3 and TRBJ1-1; D unresolved. V lost 2 bases to trimming and J lost 1 base, with 11 bases between them. The CDR3 is made up of 15 amino acids. The germline V gene has CDR1 ENHRY and CDR2 SYGVKD.

This chain uses TRBV20-1 with TRBJ2-3; no clear D gene. Germline CDR1 DFQATT, CDR2 SNEGSKA (reference sequence). The CDR3 has 13 amino acids. The ends were cut back, 6 bases at V and 1 base at J, with 11 bases in the middle. The CDR3 DNA reads as TGCAGTGCCCTCGGACCAGGCACAGATACGCAGTATTTT. Protein: CSALGPGTDTQYF.

V gene TRBV10-3 combines with J gene TRBJ2-1; 10 bases are shared with TRBD1. This CDR3 spans 17 amino acids. The germline V gene encodes CDR1 ENHRY and CDR2 SYGVKD. Trimming at V came to 0 bases and at J to 9 bases, leaving 11 bases not matched to a gene. The CDR3 loop reads CAISESVPGQGLGEQFF. In DNA form, the CDR3 reads TGTGCCATCAGTGAGTCGGTGCCGGGACAGGGGTTGGGTGAGCAGTTCTTC.

The J gene is TRBJ2-4, the V gene TRBV4-1; D remains ambiguous. The ends were cut back, 4 bases at V and 0 bases at J, with 16 bases in the middle. The CDR3 covers 17 residues. In germline, CDR1 is MGHRA, CDR2 YSYEKL. CDR3 DNA: TGCGCCAGCAGCCGCCAGAGCGCCCCCGGAGCCAAAAACATTCAGTACTTC. Its translation is CASSRQSAPGAKNIQYF.

This clonotype was observed a handful of times. The chain links TRBV20-1 to TRBJ1-4; TRBD1 aligns across 8 bases. The V gene's germline CDR1 is DFQATT and CDR2 SNEGSKA (reference sequence). The CDR3 length is 14 residues. With 6 bases clipped from V and 3 bases from J, the junction kept 6 bases outside the gene matches. CDR3 in DNA: TGCAGTGCAACTCGGGACAGGCCTAATGAAAAACTGTTTTTT. It encodes CSATRDRPNEKLFF.

In regard to this clonotype: One end of the junction fails to match germline, which may point to a read error. The chain links TRBV9 to TRBJ2-2; D is possibly TRBD2 (7 bases). The CDR3 is 17 residues long. Germline V CDR1 and CDR2: SGDLS, YYNGEE. CDR3 sequence (DNA): TGTGCCGGCAGCGTAGGAGGGGGGGGGAGTTTCACCGGGGAGCTGTTTTTT. It specifies CAGSVGGGGSFTGELFF.

This clonotype was observed once. The V and J genes are TRBV3-1 and TRBJ2-4, with 10 positions matching TRBD2. The J call is uncertain, as TRBJ2-7 better fits the DNA end. From germline, CDR1 is LGHDT and CDR2 YNNKEL (reference sequence). The CDR3 totals 14 residues. Here the CDR3 reads CASSQAASGGEQYF. Written as DNA, the CDR3 is TGTGCCAGCAGCCAAGCGGCTAGCGGGGGCGAGCAGTACTTC.

J is TRBJ1-4 and V is TRBV5-1; D remains unclear. Trimming pared 2 bases from V and 3 bases from J, leaving 8 bases between. Germline CDR1 and CDR2: SGHRS and YFSETQ. This CDR3 comprises 14 residues. CDR3 sequence (DNA): TGCGCCAGCAGCTTAGGCAACTCTAATGAAAAACTGTTTTTT. Protein sequence: CASSLGNSNEKLFF.

This clonotype was seen ten or more times. For the CDR3, the DNA is TGTGCCAGCAGCCCCGGACTAGCGGGGCCCCAAGAGACCCAGTACTTC. This translates into CASSPGLAGPQETQYF. The chain has TRBV7-2 and TRBJ2-5, with TRBD2 matching over 12 bases. CDR3 length: 16 residues. The germline V gene encodes CDR1 SGHTA and CDR2 FQGNSA. V lost 5 bases to trimming and J lost 1 base; unmatched junction nucleotides: 5. Full variable domain (outside the CDR3, taken from reference TRBV7-2 and TRBJ2-5): GAGVSQSPSNKVTEKGKDVELRCDPISGHTALYWYRQSLGQGLEFLIYFQGNSAPDKSGLPSDRFSAERTGGSVSTLTIQRTQQEDSAVYLCASSPGLAGPQETQYFGPGTRLLVL.

This rearrangement joins TRBV5-5 to TRBJ2-3, with TRBD1 as a possible D gene (6 bases). Germline CDR1 is SGHKS and CDR2 is YYEKEE (reference sequence). The V gene lost 4 bases and the J gene lost 13 bases, with 19 bases spanning the gap. The CDR3 is made up of 13 amino acids. The CDR3 loop reads CASSTGTPHVEYF. DNA of the CDR3: TGTGCCAGCAGCACAGGGACCCCGCATGTGGAGTATTTT.

This sequence joins TRBV20-1 and TRBJ2-1; TRBD2 matches 8 bases. The CDR3 sequence is 15 residues long. Germline trimming cut 4 bases from V and 0 bases from J; bases unmatched to any gene: 5. CDR1 DFQATT and CDR2 SNEGSKA come from the germline V gene (reference sequence). The CDR3 is CSAIPTSGSYNEQFF. The CDR3 nucleotides read TGCAGTGCTATCCCCACTAGCGGCTCCTACAATGAGCAGTTCTTC.

This clonotype has more than one count but fewer than ten. Just one base apart from a much larger clone, this may be a read error. The rearrangement links TRBV11-2 to TRBJ2-7; 10 nucleotides match TRBD2. V gave up 3 bases and J gave up 7 bases; unmatched junction bases: 21. Germline CDR1 is SGHAT and CDR2 is FQNNGV. The CDR3 has 19 amino acids. Here the CDR3 reads CASSFRAAVSGGTHNEQYF. The CDR3 DNA is TGTGCCAGCAGCTTTCGGGCGGCCGTTAGCGGGGGGACCCACAATGAGCAGTACTTC.

As DNA, the CDR3 is TGTGCCAGCGGCCGAACCTTGACTAGCGGGGGCTACGAGCAGTACTTC. Translation: CASGRTLTSGGYEQYF. The chain combines TRBV7-2 with TRBJ2-4, with TRBD2 matching over 12 bases. The J call could be wrong; TRBJ2-7 is a better fit for the DNA end. CDR3 size: 16 residues. Germline V gene data show CDR1 as SGHTA and CDR2 as FQGNSA.